One and the same sample provided the 9 T cell receptor beta chains below, sequenced in a study of CD8+ T cells in alopecia areata. Sample treatment: oral pan-JAK inhibitor, 5-10 mg twice daily. Extraction and reverse transcription of RNA yielded cDNA as the sequencing template. Assay: immunoSEQ multiplex PCR; the TCRdb copy retains only in-frame clones and omits some. The profile shows some 190,000 clones, more than 55% of them singletons. The sequenced sample was CD4+ T cells sorted from blood, obtained around week 50, from a patient treated with tofacitinib. These receptors were taken from a human donor with alopecia areata.

CDR3 in DNA: TGCAGTGCCGGTGATGCTTTCTTT. This codes for CSAGDAFF. J is TRBJ1-1 and V is TRBV20-1; no reliable D call. CDR3 length: 8 residues. Germline CDR1 DFQATT, CDR2 SNEGSKA (reference sequence). The V end lost 6 bases, the J end lost 11 bases, and 7 bases lay between the germline ends.

This clone was counted only a few times. The V call is TRBV2, the J call TRBJ2-7; 9 bases align to TRBD2. The germline CDR1 and CDR2 sequences are SNHLY and FYNNEI. Trimming took 6 bases from V and 4 from J; bases not matched to a gene: 10. The CDR3 spans 15 residues. CDR3 sequence reads: CASRNELAGTYEQYF. The CDR3 DNA sequence: TGTGCCAGCAGAAACGAGCTAGCGGGGACATACGAGCAGTACTTC.

The chain employs TRBV29-1 and TRBJ1-3, with a tentative D call TRBD1 (5 bases). CDR1 and CDR2 from the germline V gene are SQVTM and ANQGSEA. Trimming shortened V by 3 bases and J by 1 base, and 10 bases separated the two germline ends. The CDR3 runs to 14 residues. As DNA, the CDR3 is TGCAGCGTTGAGGCGGGGGGATCTGGAAACACCATATATTTT. Translating it yields CSVEAGGSGNTIYF.

The J gene is TRBJ2-1, the V gene TRBV15; the match to TRBD2 covers 9 bases. Germline-derived CDR1 and CDR2 are LNHNV and YYDKDF (reference sequence). V lost 0 bases, J lost 7 bases, and 7 bases stayed unmatched. CDR3 length: 16 amino acids. CDR3 loop: CATSRDPAGGLNEQFF. The CDR3 coding sequence is TGTGCCACCAGCAGAGATCCAGCGGGGGGTTTAAATGAGCAGTTCTTC.

The rearrangement joins TRBV29-1 to TRBJ2-1; 11 nucleotides match TRBD2. The CDR3 spans 14 residues. After removal of 6 bases from V and 4 bases from J, the junction contained 5 bases not matched to a gene. Germline CDR1 SQVTM, CDR2 ANQGSEA. This CDR3 reads CSVQLAGVYNEQFF. DNA of the CDR3: TGCAGCGTCCAACTAGCGGGGGTTTACAATGAGCAGTTCTTC.

V and J are TRBV7-2 and TRBJ2-5; D gene ambiguous. The CDR3 loop spans 13 amino acids. Germline V gives CDR1 SGHTA, CDR2 FQGNSA. Trimming took 3 bases from V and 5 from J, leaving 10 bases between them. CDR3 DNA sequence: TGTGCCAGCAGCTTGAGGCAAGAGGAGACCCAGTACTTC. This codes for CASSLRQEETQYF.

This clone was seen a few times. This rearrangement joins TRBV29-1 to TRBJ1-2, with D unresolved. Germline CDR1 is SQVTM and CDR2 is ANQGSEA. This CDR3 comprises 15 residues. The V and J ends lost 6 bases and 6 bases respectively, with 23 bases between them. The CDR3 nucleotides are TGCAGCGTCGCTATAATTGAATCGACCTGGCATGGCTACACCTTC. This sequence encodes CSVAIIESTWHGYTF.

The rearrangement uses TRBV29-1 and TRBJ2-7; D is unresolved. The V gene lost 3 bases and the J gene lost 1 base, with 13 bases spanning the gap. Germline V gene sequence: CDR1 SQVTM, CDR2 ANQGSEA. The CDR3 spans 14 residues. The CDR3 loop is CSVDESGLSYEQYF. CDR3 bases: TGCAGCGTTGATGAGTCCGGCCTTTCCTACGAGCAGTACTTC.

This clone was seen more than once but under ten times. V gene TRBV4-3 combines with J gene TRBJ1-2; 8 positions match TRBD1. Germline trimming cut 3 bases from V and 7 bases from J; bases unmatched to any gene: 4. The V gene's germline CDR1 is LGHNA and CDR2 YSLEER. The CDR3 covers 13 residues. The CDR3 sequence is CASSHETGAGYTF. CDR3 coding DNA: TGCGCCAGCAGCCACGAGACAGGGGCTGGCTACACCTTC.